A single sample gave rise to the 30 T cell receptor beta chains below, sequenced in a study of beta chain features in type 1 diabetes. Isolated RNA was reverse transcribed in full, so expressed TCRB transcripts were sequenced. Generated by immunoSEQ multiplex PCR, the TCRdb table keeps only in-frame clones and is missing some. The table shows fewer than 650,000 clones, with less than 20% occurring only once. Sequences were obtained from naive CD4+ T cells from blood. All receptors derive from a man aged 18 to 29 in good health.

This clone was counted between two and nine times. The rearrangement uses TRBV7-2 and TRBJ2-1, with D perhaps assigned TRBD1 or TRBD2 (6 bases each). Germline values: CDR1 SGHTA, CDR2 FQGNSA. The V gene lost 5 bases and the J gene lost 4 bases, with 21 bases spanning the gap. The CDR3 length is 17 residues. The CDR3 loop reads CASSPRGRESGYNEQFF. CDR3 nucleotides: TGTGCCAGCAGCCCCAGGGGCCGGGAGAGCGGTTACAATGAGCAGTTCTTC.

There are a few counts of this clone. This chain links TRBV4-1 with TRBJ2-4; D remains unclear. Germline CDR1 reads MGHRA; CDR2 reads YSYEKL. The CDR3 runs 17 residues. Trimming cost V 3 bases and J 0 bases, with 15 bases left between them. The CDR3 DNA sequence: TGCGCCAGCAGCCACCCGGTCAGAGAGCTAGCCAAAAACATTCAGTACTTC. Amino acids: CASSHPVRELAKNIQYF.

A few counts support this clone. The chain has TRBV6-5 and TRBJ2-7; 8 bases fit TRBD1. This CDR3 has 15 residues. The germline V gene has CDR1 MNHEY and CDR2 SVGAGI. V gave up 0 bases and J gave up 3 bases; unmatched junction bases: 4. CDR3 nucleotide sequence: TGTGCCAGCAGTTACTCCGGGACAGGCAACTACGAGCAGTACTTC. Translating gives CASSYSGTGNYEQYF.

The rearrangement links TRBV18 to TRBJ2-2; the match to TRBD2 covers 9 bases. Germline trimming cut 4 bases from V and 6 bases from J; bases unmatched to any gene: 9. Germline lookup yields CDR1 KGHSH and CDR2 LQKENI. The CDR3 runs 16 residues. This chain's CDR3 is CASSLSGTSSAGELFF. The DNA for the CDR3 is TGTGCCAGCTCACTCTCCGGGACTAGCAGCGCCGGGGAGCTGTTTTTT.

The chain is built from TRBV18 and TRBJ2-7; 9 nucleotides align to TRBD1. V shed 2 bases, J shed 6 bases, and the junction held 5 bases outside the gene matches. This CDR3 is built from 14 residues. CDR1 is KGHSH and CDR2 is LQKENI in the germline V gene. DNA for the CDR3: TGTGCCAGCTCACCAGGGACAGGGAGTCCCGAGCAGTACTTC. Its translation is CASSPGTGSPEQYF. The whole variable domain, remainder taken from reference TRBV18 and TRBJ2-7, is NAGVMQNPRHLVRRRGQEARLRCSPMKGHSHVYWYRQLPEEGLKFMVYLQKENIIDESGMPKERFSAEFPKEGPSILRIQQVVRGDSAAYFCASSPGTGSPEQYFGPGTRLTVT.

This clone appeared a few times. The chain joins TRBV9 to TRBJ1-1; 8 bases align to TRBD1. Germline V gene lookup returns CDR1 SGDLS and CDR2 YYNGEE. The CDR3 consists of 15 residues. J lost 4 bases, V lost 0 bases, and 5 bases had no gene match. CDR3 sequence (DNA): TGTGCCAGCAGCGTAGTGACAGGGGCCGGCACTGAAGCTTTCTTT. As protein: CASSVVTGAGTEAFF. The whole variable domain, remainder taken from reference TRBV9 and TRBJ1-1, is DSGVTQTPKHLITATGQRVTLRCSPRSGDLSVYWYQQSLDQGLQFLIQYYNGEERAKGNILERFSAQQFPDLHSELNLSSLELGDSALYFCASSVVTGAGTEAFFGQGTRLTVV.

This chain links TRBV30 with TRBJ2-1, with TRBD1 identical over 9 bases. The germline V gene has CDR1 GTSNPN and CDR2 SVGIG (reference sequence). Losses at the gene ends were 1 base for V and 12 bases for J; bases not matched to a gene: 13. This CDR3 spans 15 amino acids. DNA for the CDR3: TGTGCCTGGAGTGGGGCCGGGACAGGGAATGCGGTGCAGTTCTTC. It encodes CAWSGAGTGNAVQFF.

This clone came up a few times. The sample holds other DNA sequences that translate to the same CDR3. This sequence joins TRBV28 and TRBJ2-7; D gene uncertain. Germline V gives CDR1 MDHEN, CDR2 SYDVKM. With 2 bases removed from V and 3 bases from J, the gap between germline ends came to 5 bases. This CDR3 is 12 amino acids long. The CDR3 DNA sequence: TGTGCCAGCAGTTTAACGGGCTACGAGCAGTACTTC. Its protein is CASSLTGYEQYF.

The V gene is TRBV5-1, the J gene TRBJ2-5, with D tentatively TRBD2 (5 bases). The V gene lost 6 bases and the J gene lost 4 bases, with 16 bases spanning the gap. The CDR3 length is 14 residues. The germline V gene encodes CDR1 SGHRS and CDR2 YFSETQ. The CDR3 nucleotides read TGCGCCAGCACCCCTCCGGGCGGGCTAGAGACCCAGTACTTC. This codes for CASTPPGGLETQYF.

J is TRBJ1-1 and V is TRBV7-3; TRBD1 might be the D (6 bases). Trimming removed 1 base from V and 3 bases from J, with 12 bases in between. From germline, CDR1 is SGHTA and CDR2 FQGTGA. This CDR3 is built from 15 residues. The CDR3 DNA is TGTGCCAGCAGCTTAAACCCGGGGGCGCACACTGAAGCTTTCTTT. This codes for CASSLNPGAHTEAFF.

This clone has a handful of counts. The V and J genes are TRBV4-1 and TRBJ2-3; possible D gene TRBD2, 7 bases. This CDR3 has 15 amino acids. Germline V gene data show CDR1 as MGHRA and CDR2 as YSYEKL. Trimming took off 2 bases at V and 0 bases at J, with 9 bases between the two ends. CDR3 residues: CASSQRGASTDTQYF. The CDR3, as DNA: TGCGCCAGCAGCCAACGGGGGGCCAGCACAGATACGCAGTATTTT.

V is TRBV15 and J is TRBJ1-1; 11 nucleotides agree with TRBD1. This CDR3 comprises 16 residues. V trimming: 3 bases; J trimming: 5 bases; junction bases outside the gene matches: 8. Germline CDR1 and CDR2: LNHNV and YYDKDF (reference sequence). The CDR3 nucleotides read TGTGCCACCAGCAGTCGGACAGGGGGCGCGGGAACTGAAGCTTTCTTT. Translation: CATSSRTGGAGTEAFF.

The rearrangement links TRBV25-1 to TRBJ2-5, with D perhaps matching TRBD1 (5 bases). V shed 4 bases and J shed 7 bases, with 16 bases lying between them. The CDR3 sequence is 14 residues long. The germline CDR1 and CDR2 sequences are MGHDK and SYGVNS. CDR3 residues: CASSALGALTTQYF. CDR3 in DNA: TGTGCCAGCAGTGCTTTAGGGGCCCTCACGACCCAGTACTTC.

This chain connects TRBV5-1 to TRBJ2-5; possible D gene TRBD1, 6 bases. Per the germline V gene, CDR1 is SGHRS and CDR2 is YFSETQ. The V and J ends lost 2 bases and 1 base respectively, with 9 bases between them. This CDR3 comprises 14 residues. The CDR3 region has the DNA TGCGCCAGCAGCTTAGCAGGGGCCCAAGAGACCCAGTACTTC. This codes for CASSLAGAQETQYF.

This clone showed up just a few times. This chain uses TRBV4-1 with TRBJ1-1; no firm D call. The CDR3 contains 12 residues. Germline V CDR1 and CDR2: MGHRA, YSYEKL. V was shortened by 1 base and J by 10 bases, with 10 bases between the two germline ends. CDR3 protein: CASSQGTTGAFF. The CDR3 DNA sequence: TGCGCCAGCAGCCAAGGGACCACGGGAGCTTTCTTT.

The chain couples TRBV5-1 to TRBJ2-4, with a tentative D call TRBD1 (6 bases). This CDR3 has 16 residues. V lost 1 base and J 1 base, leaving 12 bases between the germline ends. Per germline, CDR1 SGHRS and CDR2 YFSETQ. CDR3 sequence (DNA): TGCGCCAGCAGCTTGACAGGGATAGAGGCCAAAAACATTCAGTACTTC. Translating it yields CASSLTGIEAKNIQYF.

The chain uses TRBV7-2 and TRBJ2-1; 7 bases line up with TRBD2. The CDR3 length is 17 residues. CDR1 is SGHTA, CDR2 FQGNSA, per germline. The trim removed 0 bases at V and 3 bases at J, leaving 8 bases unmatched. The DNA of the CDR3 is TGTGCCAGCAGCTTAGCGCTACTGGCGGGAGACTACAATGAGCAGTTCTTC. Translation gives CASSLALLAGDYNEQFF.

A few counts support this clone. CDR3 nucleotide sequence: TGTGCCAGCAGCTTACAGGGGGCGTTGACCGGGGAGCTGTTTTTT. This gives the protein CASSLQGALTGELFF. The chain is built from TRBV11-3 and TRBJ2-2; 8 nucleotides match TRBD1. V shed 2 bases and J 5 bases; nucleotides not matched to a gene: 4. The CDR3 extends over 15 amino acids. Germline V CDR1 and CDR2: SGHNT, YENEEA. Full variable domain (remainder filled in from reference TRBV11-3 and TRBJ2-2): EAGVVQSPRYKIIEKKQPVAFWCNPISGHNTLYWYLQNLGQGPELLIRYENEEAVDDSQLPKDRFSAERLKGVDSTLKIQPAELGDSAVYLCASSLQGALTGELFFGEGSRLTVL.

This clone was picked up a small number of times. The chain carries TRBV5-4 and TRBJ2-6, with D perhaps TRBD2 (6 bases). This CDR3 has 17 residues. The V end lost 0 bases, the J end lost 4 bases, and 14 bases lay between the germline ends. Germline-derived CDR1 and CDR2 are SGHNT and YYREEE (reference sequence). The CDR3 region has the DNA TGTGCCAGCAGCTTGGTTGGGGGACTGGCGGGGGCCAACGTCCTGACTTTC. Its protein product is CASSLVGGLAGANVLTF.

In this sample, this clone turned up a few times. V usage is TRBV10-3 and J usage is TRBJ1-1; the match to TRBD1 covers 7 bases. This CDR3 has 14 residues. Germline V lookup: CDR1 ENHRY, CDR2 SYGVKD. Trimming removed 6 bases from V and 1 base from J; junction bases left unmatched: 5. The CDR3 region has the DNA TGTGCCATCAGCGAGACAGGGTGGAACACTGAAGCTTTCTTT. This gives the protein CAISETGWNTEAFF.

This clone was seen a few times. The J gene is TRBJ1-2, the V gene TRBV18; D is undetermined. Germline values: CDR1 KGHSH, CDR2 LQKENI. Between the trimmed V and J ends, which lost 2 bases and 2 bases, there was a span of 9 bases. The CDR3 totals 14 residues. The CDR3 reads CASSPGLQNYGYTF. The CDR3 region has the DNA TGTGCCAGCTCACCAGGGCTGCAAAACTATGGCTACACCTTC. Supplemented by reference TRBV18 and TRBJ1-2, the full variable domain reads NAGVMQNPRHLVRRRGQEARLRCSPMKGHSHVYWYRQLPEEGLKFMVYLQKENIIDESGMPKERFSAEFPKEGPSILRIQQVVRGDSAAYFCASSPGLQNYGYTFGSGTRLTVV.

There are a few counts of this clone. The genes are TRBV4-1 and TRBJ1-5; D is unclear. Germline CDR1 reads MGHRA; CDR2 reads YSYEKL. Trimming left V 1 base short and J 4 bases short, with 8 bases between. This CDR3 has 14 amino acids. This CDR3 reads CASSQVGLNQPQHF. CDR3 in DNA: TGCGCCAGCAGCCAAGTTGGGTTAAATCAGCCCCAGCATTTT.

The chain is built from TRBV7-9 and TRBJ2-3; possible D gene TRBD2, 6 bases. Germline V gene lookup returns CDR1 SEHNR and CDR2 FQNEAQ (reference sequence). Trimming pared 3 bases from V and 4 bases from J, leaving 14 bases between. CDR3 length equals 15 residues. The CDR3 reads CASSLSGVRADTQYF. The DNA of the CDR3 is TGTGCCAGCAGCTTGTCGGGGGTCCGGGCAGATACGCAGTATTTT.

The genes are TRBV7-3 and TRBJ2-1, with D unclear. Germline lookup yields CDR1 SGHTA and CDR2 FQGTGA. Trimming took 2 bases from V and 5 from J, leaving 13 bases between them. The CDR3 length is 15 residues. CDR3 nucleotides: TGTGCCAGCAGCTTAGGCGATCGGAAAGACAATGAGCAGTTCTTC. It specifies CASSLGDRKDNEQFF.

This clone has only a few counts. The chain combines TRBV25-1 with TRBJ1-1, with a possible D match to TRBD1 (5 bases). This CDR3 has 16 residues. V lost 3 bases, J lost 5 bases, and 19 bases lay in between. CDR1 MGHDK and CDR2 SYGVNS come from the germline V gene. The CDR3 DNA sequence: TGTGCCAGCAGTGATGCTCTGAAGGGGAGGAGGACTGAAGCTTTCTTT. This codes for CASSDALKGRRTEAFF.

The sample holds a few counts of this clone. V usage is TRBV7-9 and J usage is TRBJ2-4, with D unclear. CDR3 length: 14 amino acids. The germline gives CDR1 SEHNR, CDR2 FQNEAQ (reference sequence). Trimming cost V 4 bases and J 8 bases, with 15 bases left between them. The CDR3 is CASSSLSPRDIQYF. CDR3 nucleotides: TGTGCCAGCAGCTCGCTTTCTCCAAGGGACATTCAGTACTTC.

This clone appeared a few times. V usage is TRBV29-1 and J usage is TRBJ2-1, with 8 nucleotides matching TRBD2. The V gene's germline CDR1 is SQVTM and CDR2 ANQGSEA. This CDR3 comprises 14 residues. The trim removed 8 bases at V and 7 bases at J, leaving 13 bases unmatched. The CDR3: CSTSREGKTNEQFF. CDR3 DNA sequence: TGCAGCACTTCACGGGAGGGTAAAACGAATGAGCAGTTCTTC.

This clone was seen more than once but under ten times. CDR3 region: CASSLASAPYNEQFF. In nucleotides, the CDR3 is TGTGCCAGCAGCTTAGCTAGCGCCCCATACAATGAGCAGTTCTTC. V and J are TRBV7-2 and TRBJ2-1, with D possibly matching TRBD2 (5 bases). Trimming pared 0 bases from V and 4 bases from J, leaving 10 bases between. CDR1 SGHTA and CDR2 FQGNSA come from the germline V gene. The CDR3 covers 15 residues.

The gene calls are TRBV7-2 and TRBJ2-1, with TRBD1 identical over 7 bases. The germline V gene encodes CDR1 SGHTA and CDR2 FQGNSA. Trimming took 5 bases from V and 2 from J; bases not matched to a gene: 6. The CDR3 contains 15 residues. CDR3 sequence: CASSPWDRTYNEQFF. For the CDR3, the DNA is TGTGCCAGCAGCCCCTGGGACAGAACCTACAATGAGCAGTTCTTC.

The chain has TRBV29-1 and TRBJ1-2, with 9 bases fitting TRBD1. The CDR3 is 14 residues long. J gave up 2 bases and V 6 bases, and 7 bases lay outside the gene matches. From germline, CDR1 is SQVTM and CDR2 ANQGSEA. CDR3 amino acids: CSVGWDRVNYGYTF. Here the CDR3 DNA reads TGCAGCGTGGGATGGGACAGGGTAAACTATGGCTACACCTTC.